The next 4 T cell receptor beta chains were all read from a single sample in a study of cytomegalovirus exposure and HLA in healthy donors. Assay used: immunoSEQ multiplex PCR; TCRdb lists only in-frame clones, some missing. The repertoire holds some 180,000 clones, with around 86% as singletons. Input material: PBMCs. The source is a man in his thirties or forties in good health and CMV-seropositive.

The gene calls are TRBV23-1 and TRBJ1-2, with 9 bases identical to TRBD1. TRBV23-1 is an ORF; its function is uncertain. V lost 1 base, J lost 2 bases, and 2 bases stayed unmatched. The CDR3 loop spans 15 amino acids. CDR3 sequence (DNA): TGCGCCAGCAGTCAATGGGACAGGGCGAACTATGGCTACACCTTC. Amino acids: CASSQWDRANYGYTF.

The rearrangement joins TRBV5-1 to TRBJ1-2; unclear D gene. V gave up 0 bases and J gave up 2 bases, with 8 bases separating them. CDR3 length equals 14 residues. Germline V gene lookup returns CDR1 SGHRS and CDR2 YFSETQ. CDR3 nucleotide sequence: TGCGCCAGCAGCTTGGTTTCGGTAAACTATGGCTACACCTTC. Its translation is CASSLVSVNYGYTF.

The V call is TRBV15, the J call TRBJ2-3; D not resolved. The V end was cut by 5 bases, the J end by 0 bases, with 18 bases between. From germline, CDR1 is LNHNV and CDR2 YYDKDF (reference sequence). The CDR3 length is 17 residues. This chain's CDR3 is CATSPHLALTSTDTQYF. In nucleotides, the CDR3 is TGTGCCACCAGCCCTCACTTAGCCCTGACTAGCACAGATACGCAGTATTTT.

V is TRBV7-3 and J is TRBJ1-2; 8 nucleotides match TRBD1. V trimming: 8 bases; J trimming: 5 bases; junction bases outside the gene matches: 13. CDR1 is SGHTA and CDR2 is FQGTGA in the germline V gene. The CDR3 covers 15 residues. CDR3: CASGPGQGRKYGYTF. The CDR3 region has the DNA TGTGCCAGCGGCCCCGGACAGGGCAGGAAGTATGGCTACACCTTC.